The 11 T cell receptor beta chains below all came from one sample that was sequenced in a study of shared T cell receptors in the human thymus. Using immunoSEQ multiplex PCR, the repertoire was profiled, and TCRdb retains in-frame clones only, with some absent. The repertoire holds about 380,000 clones, with around 93% as singletons. Sequenced: thymocytes. The receptor set was obtained from a human donor.

The chain combines TRBV28 with TRBJ2-7, with 10 bases matching TRBD1. The CDR3 is 17 residues long. The J segment lost 2 bases and the V segment lost 7 bases, leaving 14 bases of the junction unmatched. Germline CDR1 reads MDHEN; CDR2 reads SYDVKM. CDR3 nucleotide sequence: TGTGCCAGCACCTCTCCCCTGCGACAGGGGGCAACCTACGAGCAGTACTTC. Amino acids: CASTSPLRQGATYEQYF.

This chain uses TRBV5-5 with TRBJ2-1, with TRBD2 as a possible D gene (5 bases). The germline CDR1 and CDR2 sequences are SGHKS and YYEKEE (reference sequence). The CDR3 length is 15 residues. Trimming pared 6 bases from V and 8 bases from J, leaving 21 bases between. CDR3 region: CASIGRGSLRDEQFF. Written as DNA, the CDR3 is TGTGCCAGCATCGGTCGAGGGAGCTTAAGGGATGAGCAGTTCTTC.

The chain couples TRBV7-2 to TRBJ2-5, with D possibly being TRBD1 or TRBD2 (5 bases each). The CDR3 runs 17 residues. V was cut by 2 bases and J by 0 bases, with 16 bases left in between. The germline CDR1 and CDR2 sequences are SGHTA and FQGNSA. The chain's CDR3 is CASSLRGRTGYQETQYF. In DNA, the CDR3 is TGTGCCAGCAGCTTAAGGGGCAGGACTGGATACCAAGAGACCCAGTACTTC. The full variable domain, in which reference TRBV7-2 and TRBJ2-5 provide the parts outside the CDR3, is GAGVSQSPSNKVTEKGKDVELRCDPISGHTALYWYRQSLGQGLEFLIYFQGNSAPDKSGLPSDRFSAERTGGSVSTLTIQRTQQEDSAVYLCASSLRGRTGYQETQYFGPGTRLLVL.

V and J are TRBV6-6 and TRBJ2-4, with unresolved D. V gave up 4 bases and J gave up 1 base, with 14 bases separating them. The CDR3 covers 16 residues. The germline V gene has CDR1 MNHNY and CDR2 SVGAGI (reference sequence). The CDR3 loop is CASSFPLPWAKNIQYF. The CDR3 DNA reads as TGTGCCAGCAGTTTCCCCTTGCCATGGGCCAAAAACATTCAGTACTTC.

V usage is TRBV7-6 and J usage is TRBJ2-7; D ambiguous. Trimming took 1 base from V and 2 from J, leaving 12 bases between them. The CDR3 is 15 residues long. CDR1 is SGHVS and CDR2 is FNYEAQ in the germline V gene. The CDR3: CASSLVNSQPYEQYF. CDR3 DNA: TGTGCCAGCAGCTTAGTCAACTCCCAACCCTACGAGCAGTACTTC.

This chain links TRBV6-5 with TRBJ1-1, with D possibly matching TRBD1 (5 bases). The germline V gene encodes CDR1 MNHEY and CDR2 SVGAGI. V lost 2 bases, J lost 3 bases, and 10 bases lay in between. CDR3 size: 14 residues. CDR3 DNA: TGTGCCAGCAGTTACCTCGGGGGGTACACTGAAGCTTTCTTT. This codes for CASSYLGGYTEAFF.

The rearrangement links TRBV19 to TRBJ1-2; TRBD1 agrees at 12 bases. CDR1 LNHDA and CDR2 SQIVND come from the germline V gene (reference sequence). The CDR3 extends over 16 amino acids. V was clipped by 5 bases and J by 8 bases; unmatched bases: 12. In DNA form, the CDR3 reads TGTGCCAGTAGTTCAAGCGCCGGGACAGGGGGCGCGGGCTACACCTTC. This codes for CASSSSAGTGGAGYTF.

The chain's CDR3 is CASSLCSGRVLGTGELFF. The CDR3 region has the DNA TGTGCCAGCAGCTTATGTAGCGGGAGAGTTCTGGGCACCGGGGAGCTGTTTTTT. The gene calls are TRBV7-2 and TRBJ2-2; 9 bases match TRBD2. Looked up from germline, CDR1 is SGHTA and CDR2 is FQGNSA. The CDR3 loop spans 18 amino acids. V gave up 2 bases and J gave up 4 bases; unmatched junction bases: 11.

The genes are TRBV27 and TRBJ2-7; 9 positions match TRBD2. Germline loops: CDR1 MNHEY, CDR2 SMNVEV (reference sequence). With 4 bases clipped from V and 3 bases from J, the junction kept 7 bases outside the gene matches. The CDR3 extends over 15 amino acids. For the CDR3, the DNA is TGTGCCAGCAGTTGGCGGGAGGGTGCCCTCTACGAGCAGTACTTC. Protein product: CASSWREGALYEQYF.

This chain connects TRBV25-1 to TRBJ2-7; no clear D. V was pared by 3 bases and J by 0 bases, with 12 bases between. The CDR3 length is 15 residues. Looked up from germline, CDR1 is MGHDK and CDR2 is SYGVNS. The CDR3 here is CASSERTPSSYEQYF. The DNA of the CDR3 is TGTGCCAGCAGTGAGCGGACCCCCAGCTCCTACGAGCAGTACTTC.

The V and J genes are TRBV7-9 and TRBJ1-5; 8 bases are a match to TRBD1. The germline CDR1 and CDR2 sequences are SEHNR and FQNEAQ (reference sequence). The CDR3 has 15 residues. The junction had 6 bases not matched to a gene; V was cut back by 5 bases and J by 3 bases. The DNA for the CDR3 is TGTGCCAGCAGCCCCGGGACAGGCCTCAATCAGCCCCAGCATTTT. It translates to CASSPGTGLNQPQHF.